This TCR beta chain was sequenced for a study of naive CD8 T cells in extremely preterm neonates. As concerns this clone: The antigen is unknown.

The data were produced by immunoSEQ multiplex PCR, yet TCRdb's version contains in-frame clones alone and is incomplete. The profile shows some 7,400 clones, about 94% of them singletons. Trimming pared 0 bases from V and 4 bases from J, leaving 4 bases between. Germline CDR1 and CDR2: MGHRA and YSYEKL. The length of the CDR3 is 12 residues. Study conclusions and caveats: Compared with older groups, preterm CDR3s were shorter, with fewer N additions and less trimming. iChao1 richness was lowest in preterm neonates, significantly versus all ages.

Without labor or membrane rupture, elective cesareans at roughly 37-41 weeks supplied term cord blood. Each sample had roughly 20,000–100,000 sorted naive CD8+ T cells. The chain employs TRBV4-1 and TRBJ2-7; D gene unclear. This receptor was taken from a newborn in good health. Material for sequencing was naive CD8+ T cells from cord blood. The DNA for the CDR3 is TGCGCCAGCAGCCAAGACGGGTACGAGCAGTACTTC. Amino acid sequence: CASSQDGYEQYF.